This record covers a single TCR beta chain. Using its own MiXCR run on the 5' RACE reads, TCRdb lists one record per CDR3 protein. The sample shows 1.5 million to 2 million distinct CDR3 sequences, about 32% of them seen only once. The data are from a study of identical twins. CDR1 and CDR2 from the germline V gene are MGHDK and SYGVNS. The CDR3 contains 15 residues. Trimming took 9 bases from V and 1 from J, leaving 16 bases between them. V gene TRBV25-1 combines with J gene TRBJ2-1; possible D gene TRBD2, 6 bases. Sequencing input: cord blood. This TCR was recovered from a newborn girl in good health. CDR3 DNA sequence: TGTGCCAGTAAGGGGCGGGGTAGATCCTACAATGAGCAGTTCTTC. It specifies CASKGRGRSYNEQFF.